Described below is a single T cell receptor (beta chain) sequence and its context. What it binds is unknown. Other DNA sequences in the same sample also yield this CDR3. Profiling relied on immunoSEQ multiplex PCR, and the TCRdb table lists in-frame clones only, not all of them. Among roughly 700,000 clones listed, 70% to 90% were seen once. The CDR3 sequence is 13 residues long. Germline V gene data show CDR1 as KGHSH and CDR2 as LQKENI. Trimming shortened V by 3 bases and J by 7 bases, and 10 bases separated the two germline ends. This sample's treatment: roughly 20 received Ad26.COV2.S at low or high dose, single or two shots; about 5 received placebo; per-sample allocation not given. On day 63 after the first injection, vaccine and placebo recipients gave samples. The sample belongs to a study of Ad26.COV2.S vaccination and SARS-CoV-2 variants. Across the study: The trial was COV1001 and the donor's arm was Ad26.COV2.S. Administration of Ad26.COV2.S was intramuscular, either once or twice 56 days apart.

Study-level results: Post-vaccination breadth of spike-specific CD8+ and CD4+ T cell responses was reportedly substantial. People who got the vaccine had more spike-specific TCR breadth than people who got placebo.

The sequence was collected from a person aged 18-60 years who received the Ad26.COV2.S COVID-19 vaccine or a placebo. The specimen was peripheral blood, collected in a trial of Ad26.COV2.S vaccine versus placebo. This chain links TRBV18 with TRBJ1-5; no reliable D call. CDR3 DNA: TGTGCCAGCTCACCGCCGAGAGGGCAGCCCCAGCATTTT. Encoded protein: CASSPPRGQPQHF. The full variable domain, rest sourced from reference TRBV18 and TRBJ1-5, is NAGVMQNPRHLVRRRGQEARLRCSPMKGHSHVYWYRQLPEEGLKFMVYLQKENIIDESGMPKERFSAEFPKEGPSILRIQQVVRGDSAAYFCASSPPRGQPQHFGDGTRLSIL.